A single sample is the source of the 21 T cell receptor beta chains below, sequenced in a study of blood T cell repertoires in COVID-19. TCRdb's copy holds only in-frame clones and misses some; the assay was immunoSEQ multiplex PCR. The table shows fewer than 250,000 clones, with more than 75% occurring only once. Material: PBMCs or T cells enriched from blood (not recorded which). These receptor sequences come from a woman aged 45-60 years with acute COVID-19.

The count of this clone is one. The chain joins TRBV3-1 (or the pseudogene TRBV3-2) to TRBJ2-5, with a weak D call TRBD1 (5 bases). The V end lost 4 bases, the J end lost 3 bases, and 12 bases lay between the germline ends. Germline lookup yields CDR1 LGHDT and CDR2 YNNKEL (reference sequence). The CDR3 extends over 14 amino acids. CDR3 nucleotides: TGTGCCAGCAGCCTAAGACAGACAGAAGAGACCCAGTACTTC. Translated: CASSLRQTEETQYF.

The chain carries TRBV15 and TRBJ2-1; 8 bases are a match to TRBD2. J was trimmed by 5 bases and V by 0 bases; bases with no gene match: 6. The CDR3 has 16 residues. CDR1 is LNHNV and CDR2 is YYDKDF in the germline V gene (reference sequence). The CDR3 DNA reads as TGTGCCACCAGCAGAGATGGCGGGGGGCCCCACAATGAGCAGTTCTTC. The encoded protein is CATSRDGGGPHNEQFF. Full variable domain (remainder filled in from reference TRBV15 and TRBJ2-1): DAMVIQNPRYQVTQFGKPVTLSCSQTLNHNVMYWYQQKSSQAPKLLFHYYDKDFNNEADTPDNFQSRRPNTSFCFLDIRSPGLGDTAMYLCATSRDGGGPHNEQFFGPGTRLTVL.

V gene TRBV5-1 combines with J gene TRBJ2-5, with 7 bases aligning to TRBD2. CDR1 and CDR2 from the germline V gene are SGHRS and YFSETQ. Trimming removed 0 bases from V and 1 base from J; junction bases left unmatched: 0. The CDR3 is 14 residues long. CDR3 in amino acids: CASSLGGGQETQYF. Here the CDR3 DNA reads TGCGCCAGCAGCTTGGGGGGGGGCCAAGAGACCCAGTACTTC.

The chain combines TRBV21-1 with TRBJ2-7; the table assigns TRBD1, which was not confirmed against the DNA. TRBV21-1 is recorded as a pseudogene. The CDR3 covers 14 residues. DNA for the CDR3: TGTGCCAGCAGCAGGGACAGCCAAGACTACGAGCAGTACGTC. It codes for CASSRDSQDYEQYV.

The chain couples TRBV11-3 to TRBJ2-2; D perhaps matches TRBD2 (5 bases). The CDR3 contains 13 residues. Trimming pared 3 bases from V and 7 bases from J, leaving 9 bases between. Per germline, CDR1 SGHNT and CDR2 YENEEA. DNA of the CDR3: TGTGCCAGCAGCTTCAGAGGGAGCGGGGAGCTGTTTTTT. This codes for CASSFRGSGELFF.

The count of this clone is one. J is TRBJ2-5 and V is TRBV21-1; the table's D call TRBD1 went unverified against the DNA. TRBV21-1 is shown as a pseudogene. The CDR3 is 14 residues long. The CDR3 coding sequence is TGTGCCCCCGAGAGGGACAGGGGGCAAGAGACCCAGTACTTC. This codes for CAPERDRGQETQYF.

This clone was observed once. The chain links TRBV14 to TRBJ1-2, with TRBD1 as a possible D gene (5 bases). Germline assignment: CDR1 SGHDN and CDR2 FVKESK. CDR3 length equals 16 residues. Trimming stripped 1 base from V and 5 bases from J, with 17 bases between. Here the CDR3 DNA reads TGTGCCAGCAGCCAAGCCGATGGAGACAGATTTTATGGCTACACCTTC. As protein: CASSQADGDRFYGYTF.

The V and J genes are TRBV7-2 and TRBJ2-3; D gene uncertain. V gave up 5 bases and J gave up 0 bases, with 12 bases separating them. There are 15 residues in the CDR3. In germline, CDR1 is SGHTA, CDR2 FQGNSA. The DNA for the CDR3 is TGTGCCAGCAGCCTATATATGATTAGCACAGATACGCAGTATTTT. Encoded protein: CASSLYMISTDTQYF.

The chain employs TRBV25-1 and TRBJ1-2; perhaps TRBD1 as D (5 bases). The CDR3 length is 15 residues. V was clipped by 3 bases and J by 0 bases, with 11 bases between them. Germline assignment: CDR1 MGHDK and CDR2 SYGVNS. CDR3 loop: CASSDLTDPNYGYTF. The CDR3 bases are TGTGCCAGCAGTGATTTGACAGATCCTAACTATGGCTACACCTTC.

The CDR3 DNA sequence: TGCGCCAGCAGCTTTGGACAGGGTGAAGCTTTCTTT. Translating gives CASSFGQGEAFF. This chain links TRBV5-1 with TRBJ1-1; 8 bases map to TRBD1. CDR3 length equals 12 residues. V dropped 2 bases and J dropped 7; count of bases not matched to a gene: 1. The germline CDR1 and CDR2 sequences are SGHRS and YFSETQ.

This chain joins TRBV7-9 and TRBJ1-1; tentatively, D is TRBD1 (5 bases). CDR1 and CDR2 (germline): SEHNR, FQNEAQ (reference sequence). The V and J ends lost 3 bases and 6 bases respectively, with 8 bases between them. There are 12 residues in the CDR3. In DNA form, the CDR3 reads TGTGCCAGCAGCTTCAAGGGGTCTGAAGCTTTCTTT. Its protein is CASSFKGSEAFF.

This rearrangement joins TRBV28 to TRBJ2-1; D might be TRBD1 (6 bases). The CDR3 is 14 amino acids. Germline lookup yields CDR1 MDHEN and CDR2 SYDVKM. V dropped 7 bases and J dropped 7 bases, with 17 bases sitting between them. The CDR3 sequence: CASIESRGRNEQFF. The CDR3 nucleotides are TGTGCCAGCATCGAATCTAGGGGGAGAAATGAGCAGTTCTTC.

The chain combines TRBV28 with TRBJ2-3; 9 bases are shared with TRBD2. Germline trimming cut 5 bases from V and 2 bases from J; bases unmatched to any gene: 14. CDR1 is MDHEN, CDR2 SYDVKM, per germline. The CDR3 extends over 18 amino acids. The CDR3 spells CASSPRVAGASFTDTQYF. The CDR3 nucleotides are TGTGCCAGCAGTCCGCGGGTAGCGGGGGCCTCCTTCACAGATACGCAGTATTTT.

The V gene is TRBV5-1, the J gene TRBJ2-1; maybe TRBD2 (6 bases). V was cut by 1 base and J by 0 bases, with 11 bases left in between. The CDR3 sequence is 16 residues long. In germline, CDR1 is SGHRS, CDR2 YFSETQ. The CDR3 DNA sequence: TGCGCCAGCAGCTTGCGCGGGACCAGCTCCTACAATGAGCAGTTCTTC. Its translation: CASSLRGTSSYNEQFF.

This clone was found a few times. The J gene is TRBJ1-1, the V gene TRBV2; D remains unclear. V was pared by 3 bases and J by 5 bases, with 19 bases between. The CDR3 is 16 amino acids. Germline V lookup: CDR1 SNHLY, CDR2 FYNNEI. The CDR3 loop is CASSDRGFNRRTEAFF. The CDR3 region has the DNA TGTGCCAGCAGTGATAGAGGGTTTAACCGTAGGACTGAAGCTTTCTTT.

The chain couples TRBV7-9 to TRBJ1-5, with 7 bases aligning to TRBD1. The V segment lost 5 bases and the J segment 0 bases; nucleotides outside the gene matches: 4. This CDR3 has 15 residues. The germline gives CDR1 SEHNR, CDR2 FQNEAQ (reference sequence). The CDR3 loop reads CASSRGQISNQPQHF. CDR3 DNA: TGTGCCAGCAGCCGGGGACAGATTAGCAATCAGCCCCAGCATTTT.

This sequence joins TRBV10-2 and TRBJ2-2; the match to TRBD2 covers 8 bases. CDR1 is WSHSY, CDR2 SAAADI, per germline. CDR3 size: 15 residues. The ends lost 6 bases at V and 1 base at J; junction bases unmatched: 4. CDR3 DNA: TGCGCCAGCAGCGGTAGCGGGAAGAACACCGGGGAGCTGTTTTTT. This sequence encodes CASSGSGKNTGELFF.

This chain's CDR3 is CASSVGGGVGQPQHF. The CDR3 nucleotides are TGTGCCAGCAGCGTAGGGGGAGGCGTAGGTCAGCCCCAGCATTTT. The chain uses TRBV9 and TRBJ1-5, with no clear D. This CDR3 is 15 amino acids long. The V and J ends lost 0 bases and 6 bases respectively, with 13 bases between them. The germline CDR1 and CDR2 sequences are SGDLS and YYNGEE.

Only a few counts were recorded for this clone. This chain connects TRBV5-6 to TRBJ1-5, with a possible D match to TRBD1 (6 bases). V was cut by 0 bases and J by 4 bases, with 8 bases left in between. From germline, CDR1 is SGHDT and CDR2 YYEEEE. CDR3 length: 14 amino acids. CDR3 sequence: CASSLGRGNQPQHF. Written as DNA, the CDR3 is TGTGCCAGCAGCTTGGGTAGGGGGAATCAGCCCCAGCATTTT. Complete variable domain (other parts from reference TRBV5-6 and TRBJ1-5): DAGVTQSPTHLIKTRGQQVTLRCSPKSGHDTVSWYQQALGQGPQFIFQYYEEEERQRGNFPDRFSGHQFPNYSSELNVNALLLGDSALYLCASSLGRGNQPQHFGDGTRLSIL.

The rearrangement joins TRBV19 to TRBJ1-2; TRBD1 matches at 7 bases. The trim removed 7 bases at V and 7 bases at J, leaving 12 bases unmatched. Germline values: CDR1 LNHDA, CDR2 SQIVND (reference sequence). The CDR3 spans 14 residues. The CDR3 is CASTQISTGTGYTF. The CDR3 nucleotides are TGTGCCAGTACCCAGATATCGACAGGGACTGGCTACACCTTC.

J is TRBJ1-5 and V is TRBV7-8, with TRBD1 identical over 7 bases. The CDR3 contains 13 residues. CDR1 SGHVS and CDR2 FQNEAQ come from the germline V gene. J lost 5 bases, V lost 5 bases, and 3 bases had no gene match. The CDR3 region is CASSGQEDQPQHF. CDR3 DNA: TGTGCCAGCAGCGGACAGGAGGATCAGCCCCAGCATTTT.